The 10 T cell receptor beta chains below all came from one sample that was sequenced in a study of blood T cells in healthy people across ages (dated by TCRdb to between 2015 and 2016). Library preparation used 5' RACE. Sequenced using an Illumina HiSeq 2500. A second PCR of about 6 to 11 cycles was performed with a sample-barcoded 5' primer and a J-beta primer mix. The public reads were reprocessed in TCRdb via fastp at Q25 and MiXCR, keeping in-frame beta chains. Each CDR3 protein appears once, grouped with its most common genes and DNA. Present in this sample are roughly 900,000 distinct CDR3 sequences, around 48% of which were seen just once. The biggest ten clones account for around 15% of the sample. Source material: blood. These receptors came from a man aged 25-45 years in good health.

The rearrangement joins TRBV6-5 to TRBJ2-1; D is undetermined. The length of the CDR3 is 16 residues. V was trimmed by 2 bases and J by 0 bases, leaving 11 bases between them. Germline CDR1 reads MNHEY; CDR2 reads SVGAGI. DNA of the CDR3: TGTGCCAGCAGTTACGTCGCGAGAAGCTCCTACAATGAGCAGTTCTTC. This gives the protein CASSYVARSSYNEQFF.

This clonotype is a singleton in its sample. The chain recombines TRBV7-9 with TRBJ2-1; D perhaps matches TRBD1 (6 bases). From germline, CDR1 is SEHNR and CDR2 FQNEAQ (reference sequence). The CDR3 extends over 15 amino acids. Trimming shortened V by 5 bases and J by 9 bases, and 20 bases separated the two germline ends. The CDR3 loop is CASSHSSAGVSEQFF. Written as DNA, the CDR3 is TGTGCCAGCAGCCACTCATCAGCAGGGGTCAGTGAGCAGTTCTTC.

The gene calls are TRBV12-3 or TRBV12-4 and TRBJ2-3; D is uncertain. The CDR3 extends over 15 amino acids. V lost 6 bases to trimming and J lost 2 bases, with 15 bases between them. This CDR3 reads CASRGSLVITDTQYF. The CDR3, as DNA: TGTGCCAGCAGGGGGTCTTTAGTCATCACAGATACGCAGTATTTT.

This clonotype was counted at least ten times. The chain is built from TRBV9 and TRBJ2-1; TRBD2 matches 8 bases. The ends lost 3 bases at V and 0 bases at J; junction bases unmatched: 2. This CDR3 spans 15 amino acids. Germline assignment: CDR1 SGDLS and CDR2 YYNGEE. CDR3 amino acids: CASSAGGSSYNEQFF. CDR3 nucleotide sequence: TGTGCCAGCAGCGCGGGGGGGAGCTCCTACAATGAGCAGTTCTTC.

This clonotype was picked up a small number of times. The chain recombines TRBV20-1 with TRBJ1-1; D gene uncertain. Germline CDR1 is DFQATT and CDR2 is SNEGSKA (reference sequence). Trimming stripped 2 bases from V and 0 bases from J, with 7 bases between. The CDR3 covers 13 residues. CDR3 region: CSARSNLNTEAFF. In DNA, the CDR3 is TGCAGTGCTAGATCCAACCTGAACACTGAAGCTTTCTTT.

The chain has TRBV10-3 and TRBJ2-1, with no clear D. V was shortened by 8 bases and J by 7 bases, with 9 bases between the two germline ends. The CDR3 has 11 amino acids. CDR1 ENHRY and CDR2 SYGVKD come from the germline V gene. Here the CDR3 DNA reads TGTGCCATCGGGGTTGGTAATGAGCAGTTCTTC. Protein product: CAIGVGNEQFF.

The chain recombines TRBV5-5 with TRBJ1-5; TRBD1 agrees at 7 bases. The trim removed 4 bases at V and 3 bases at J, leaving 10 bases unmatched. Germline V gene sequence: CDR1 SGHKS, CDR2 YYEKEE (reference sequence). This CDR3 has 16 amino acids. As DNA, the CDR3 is TGTGCCAGCAGCCATTCGCTGGGACAGTCCAATCAGCCCCAGCATTTT. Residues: CASSHSLGQSNQPQHF.

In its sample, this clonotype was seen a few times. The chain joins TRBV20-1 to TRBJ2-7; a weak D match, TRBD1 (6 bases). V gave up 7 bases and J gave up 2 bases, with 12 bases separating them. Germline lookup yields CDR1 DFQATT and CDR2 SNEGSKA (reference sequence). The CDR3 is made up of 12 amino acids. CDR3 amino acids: CSGRTAAYEQYF. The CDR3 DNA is TGCAGTGGCCGGACAGCCGCCTACGAGCAGTACTTC.

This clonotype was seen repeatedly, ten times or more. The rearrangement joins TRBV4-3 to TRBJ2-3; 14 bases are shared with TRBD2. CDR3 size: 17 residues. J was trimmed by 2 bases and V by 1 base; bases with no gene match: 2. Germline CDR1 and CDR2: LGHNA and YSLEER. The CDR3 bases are TGCGCCAGCAGCCAAGTGACTAGCGGGGGGGCCACAGATACGCAGTATTTT. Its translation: CASSQVTSGGATDTQYF.

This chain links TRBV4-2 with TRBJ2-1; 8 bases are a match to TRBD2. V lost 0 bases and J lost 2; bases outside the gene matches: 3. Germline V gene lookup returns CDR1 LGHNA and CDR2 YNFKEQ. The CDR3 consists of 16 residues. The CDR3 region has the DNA TGTGCCAGCAGCCAAGAATCGGGGGGGGCCTACAATGAGCAGTTCTTC. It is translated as CASSQESGGAYNEQFF.